The 26 T cell receptor beta chains below were found in one sample sequenced in a study of shared clonotypes between healthy human individuals. Only CD45RO-negative cells positively selected for CCR7 counted as naive CD8 cells, so terminally differentiated effector memory CD45RA+ cells were excluded. Libraries were prepared by immunoSEQ multiplex PCR; TCRdb keeps only in-frame clonotypes and omits some of them. Found here are just over 2,000,000 clones, around 96% of them singletons; the top ten hold around 1.1%. What was sequenced was naive CD8+ T cells sorted from blood. The receptors were sampled from a man younger than 35 in good health.

The rearrangement uses TRBV29-1 and TRBJ2-5; D call uncertain. Germline CDR1 and CDR2: SQVTM and ANQGSEA. Deletions cut 1 base from V and 1 base from J, with 1 base between. CDR3 size: 11 residues. The CDR3 loop reads CSVEVQETQYF. CDR3 nucleotides: TGCAGCGTTGAAGTCCAAGAGACCCAGTACTTC.

The genes are TRBV9 and TRBJ1-1, with D possibly being TRBD1 (6 bases). Germline values: CDR1 SGDLS, CDR2 YYNGEE. The CDR3 is 15 amino acids. V lost 4 bases, J lost 4 bases, and 17 bases lay in between. CDR3 protein: CASSHIGGYGTEAFF. DNA for the CDR3: TGTGCCAGCAGCCATATAGGGGGATATGGCACTGAAGCTTTCTTT.

Concerning this clone: Other DNA variants within this sample encode the same CDR3. The chain couples TRBV19 to TRBJ2-7, with 7 bases identical to TRBD1. The CDR3 contains 13 residues. Looked up from germline, CDR1 is LNHDA and CDR2 is SQIVND (reference sequence). With V trimmed by 2 bases and J by 3 bases, 1 base remained unmatched. Here the CDR3 reads CASSITGDYEQYF. The CDR3 DNA follows: TGTGCCAGTAGTATAACAGGGGACTACGAGCAGTACTTC.

The CDR3 DNA reads TGTGCCAGCAGTTTCTACGGCTTCAATGAGCAGTTCTTC. Translating it yields CASSFYGFNEQFF. This chain links TRBV28 with TRBJ2-1; no clear D gene. CDR1 and CDR2 from the germline V gene are MDHEN and SYDVKM. This CDR3 comprises 13 residues. Trimming took 3 bases from V and 6 from J, leaving 9 bases between them.

V gene TRBV9 combines with J gene TRBJ2-3; D perhaps matches TRBD2 (6 bases). CDR1 and CDR2 from the germline V gene are SGDLS and YYNGEE. The V and J ends lost 0 bases and 0 bases respectively, with 20 bases between them. The CDR3 is made up of 19 amino acids. The CDR3 protein is CASSVAYSLGSGSTDTQYF. DNA of the CDR3: TGTGCCAGCAGCGTAGCTTATTCATTGGGAAGCGGGAGCACAGATACGCAGTATTTT.

On this clone: The sample contains more than one DNA sequence encoding this CDR3. The V call is TRBV2, the J call TRBJ1-4; possible D gene TRBD1, 6 bases. Germline V gene sequence: CDR1 SNHLY, CDR2 FYNNEI. Trimming removed 6 bases at V and 7 bases at J, with 15 bases between. CDR3 length equals 14 residues. The CDR3 loop reads CASRGGQGSEKLFF. In DNA, the CDR3 is TGTGCCAGCAGGGGGGGGCAGGGCTCTGAAAAACTGTTTTTT.

CDR3 protein: CASSQVKGTGRDTEAFF. In DNA form, the CDR3 reads TGCGCCAGCAGCCAAGTAAAAGGTACAGGGAGGGACACTGAAGCTTTCTTT. The chain links TRBV4-1 to TRBJ1-1, with D maybe TRBD1 (6 bases). Per the germline V gene, CDR1 is MGHRA and CDR2 is YSYEKL. Trimming left V 1 base short and J 3 bases short, with 18 bases between. The CDR3 sequence is 17 residues long.

The chain uses TRBV11-2 and TRBJ2-1, with D perhaps TRBD2 (6 bases). Trimming took off 5 bases at V and 2 bases at J, with 13 bases between the two ends. This CDR3 spans 15 amino acids. Germline CDR1 reads SGHAT; CDR2 reads FQNNGV. The CDR3 DNA reads TGTGCCAGCAGCCTTAGCGGAAATACCTACAATGAGCAGTTCTTC. This codes for CASSLSGNTYNEQFF.

This chain connects TRBV6-6 to TRBJ2-5; maybe TRBD2 (5 bases). CDR3 length: 13 amino acids. Germline loops: CDR1 MNHNY, CDR2 SVGAGI (reference sequence). V was clipped by 5 bases and J by 7 bases, with 14 bases between them. CDR3 residues: CASSPGTGVTQYF. DNA of the CDR3: TGTGCCAGCAGTCCGGGCACCGGGGTGACCCAGTACTTC.

About this clone itself: This sample also contains other DNA sequences that code for the same CDR3. The J gene is TRBJ2-7, the V gene TRBV7-9; 9 bases match TRBD1. Germline values: CDR1 SEHNR, CDR2 FQNEAQ (reference sequence). V shed 6 bases, J shed 2 bases, and the junction held 2 bases outside the gene matches. The CDR3 has 13 residues. Written as DNA, the CDR3 is TGTGCCAGCAGTCGGGACAGGGCCTACGAGCAGTACTTC. This sequence encodes CASSRDRAYEQYF. The full variable domain, its missing parts supplied by reference TRBV7-9 and TRBJ2-7, is DTGVSQNPRHKITKRGQNVTFRCDPISEHNRLYWYRQTLGQGPEFLTYFQNEAQLEKSRLLSDRFSAERPKGSFSTLEIQRTEQGDSAMYLCASSRDRAYEQYFGPGTRLTVT.

The genes are TRBV9 and TRBJ2-2; 9 nucleotides line up with TRBD2. Trimming removed 0 bases from V and 4 bases from J; junction bases left unmatched: 4. The CDR3 has 16 amino acids. In germline, CDR1 is SGDLS, CDR2 YYNGEE. CDR3 sequence: CASSVGGGAPTGELFF. The CDR3 DNA is TGTGCCAGCAGCGTAGGCGGGGGGGCACCCACCGGGGAGCTGTTTTTT.

The genes are TRBV7-2 and TRBJ2-6; D not resolved. V was clipped by 7 bases and J by 1 base, with 8 bases between them. Germline-derived CDR1 and CDR2 are SGHTA and FQGNSA. This CDR3 spans 14 amino acids. The CDR3 DNA reads as TGTGCCAGCACCCCCTTTTCTGGGGCCAACGTCCTGACTTTC. It yields the protein CASTPFSGANVLTF. The variable domain in full, completed from reference TRBV7-2 and TRBJ2-6, reads GAGVSQSPSNKVTEKGKDVELRCDPISGHTALYWYRQSLGQGLEFLIYFQGNSAPDKSGLPSDRFSAERTGGSVSTLTIQRTQQEDSAVYLCASTPFSGANVLTFGAGSRLTVL.

The chain joins TRBV6-5 to TRBJ2-5; TRBD1 matches at 8 bases. The germline V gene encodes CDR1 MNHEY and CDR2 SVGAGI. The V segment lost 2 bases and the J segment 5 bases; nucleotides outside the gene matches: 4. The CDR3 has 14 amino acids. The CDR3 here is CASSYDRGAETQYF. DNA of the CDR3: TGTGCCAGCAGTTACGACAGGGGCGCGGAGACCCAGTACTTC.

The chain recombines TRBV6-1 with TRBJ2-7; D not certain. V lost 5 bases to trimming and J lost 4 bases, with 12 bases between them. From germline, CDR1 is MNHNS and CDR2 SASEGT. The CDR3 is made up of 13 amino acids. The CDR3 sequence: CASSIYTSYEQYF. The CDR3 DNA reads TGTGCCAGCAGTATTTACACTTCTTACGAGCAGTACTTC.

J is TRBJ1-1 and V is TRBV30; D unresolved. Trimming took off 0 bases at V and 1 base at J, with 9 bases between the two ends. The CDR3 consists of 14 residues. Per the germline V gene, CDR1 is GTSNPN and CDR2 is SVGIG (reference sequence). In nucleotides, the CDR3 is TGTGCCTGGAGTGTAGCCTCGGGGAACACTGAAGCTTTCTTT. The encoded protein is CAWSVASGNTEAFF.

The rearrangement joins TRBV9 to TRBJ1-4; D is uncertain. Trimming removed 0 bases from V and 8 bases from J, with 14 bases in between. CDR3 size: 15 residues. The germline V gene has CDR1 SGDLS and CDR2 YYNGEE. CDR3 nucleotides: TGTGCCAGCAGCGTAGCGGGAGTAGCCTACGAAAAACTGTTTTTT. Translation gives CASSVAGVAYEKLFF.

Worth noting for this clone: The sample carries other DNA sequences with the same CDR3. This chain connects TRBV6-5 to TRBJ1-1; 9 nucleotides match TRBD1. The trim removed 4 bases at V and 5 bases at J, leaving 5 bases unmatched. The V gene's germline CDR1 is MNHEY and CDR2 SVGAGI. This CDR3 has 14 residues. The CDR3 loop is CASSWTGEGTEAFF. The CDR3 DNA is TGTGCCAGCAGTTGGACAGGGGAGGGGACTGAAGCTTTCTTT.

The rearrangement uses TRBV27 and TRBJ2-3; the D gene is possibly TRBD2 (9 bases). The length of the CDR3 is 16 residues. Between the trimmed V and J ends, which lost 6 bases and 5 bases, there was a span of 21 bases. CDR1 and CDR2 from the germline V gene are MNHEY and SMNVEV (reference sequence). In DNA, the CDR3 is TGTGCCAGCAGCAGGGGGCTAGCGGGGATCAAAGATACGCAGTATTTT. Amino acid sequence: CASSRGLAGIKDTQYF.

The chain links TRBV27 to TRBJ1-1, with D maybe TRBD1 (6 bases). This CDR3 comprises 15 residues. Germline V gives CDR1 MNHEY, CDR2 SMNVEV (reference sequence). V lost 2 bases to trimming and J lost 2 bases, with 12 bases between them. The CDR3 coding sequence is TGTGCCAGCAGTTTAACAGGGTCGGGTAACACTGAAGCTTTCTTT. It yields the protein CASSLTGSGNTEAFF.

The V call is TRBV11-2, the J call TRBJ2-1; possibly TRBD2 for D (5 bases). CDR1 and CDR2 (germline): SGHAT, FQNNGV. V dropped 5 bases and J dropped 0 bases, with 17 bases sitting between them. The CDR3 contains 17 residues. DNA of the CDR3: TGTGCCAGCAGCACCTGGACTTCCGTTAGCTCCTACAATGAGCAGTTCTTC. Protein product: CASSTWTSVSSYNEQFF.

V usage is TRBV7-9 and J usage is TRBJ1-2, with a weak D call TRBD1 (5 bases). CDR1 is SEHNR and CDR2 is FQNEAQ in the germline V gene (reference sequence). V shed 1 base and J shed 5 bases, with 14 bases lying between them. The CDR3 loop spans 15 amino acids. The CDR3 spells CASSLDELGHYGYTF. The CDR3 DNA is TGTGCCAGCAGCTTAGATGAATTGGGGCATTATGGCTACACCTTC.

This rearrangement joins TRBV6-5 to TRBJ2-5; D unclear. The CDR3 loop spans 15 amino acids. Germline loops: CDR1 MNHEY, CDR2 SVGAGI. Trimming shortened V by 0 bases and J by 2 bases, and 10 bases separated the two germline ends. The CDR3 DNA sequence: TGTGCCAGCAGTTACTCGCACAAGCCGCAAGAGACCCAGTACTTC. Its protein is CASSYSHKPQETQYF.

V and J are TRBV9 and TRBJ1-1; D remains unclear. The V and J ends lost 4 bases and 2 bases respectively, with 12 bases between them. From germline, CDR1 is SGDLS and CDR2 YYNGEE. CDR3 size: 14 residues. CDR3 nucleotides: TGTGCCAGCAGCCTTAGTGTCGGAAACACTGAAGCTTTCTTT. This codes for CASSLSVGNTEAFF. The complete variable domain, with remaining parts taken from reference TRBV9 and TRBJ1-1, reads DSGVTQTPKHLITATGQRVTLRCSPRSGDLSVYWYQQSLDQGLQFLIQYYNGEERAKGNILERFSAQQFPDLHSELNLSSLELGDSALYFCASSLSVGNTEAFFGQGTRLTVV.

The chain carries TRBV5-8 and TRBJ1-2; no clear D gene. The CDR3 is 14 residues long. The germline V gene encodes CDR1 SGHTS and CDR2 YDEGEE. Trimming removed 3 bases from V and 3 bases from J, with 12 bases in between. The DNA of the CDR3 is TGTGCCAGCAGCTGGCCCGGAATTCACTATGGCTACACCTTC. This gives the protein CASSWPGIHYGYTF. The full variable domain, its missing parts supplied by reference TRBV5-8 and TRBJ1-2, is EAGVTQSPTHLIKTRGQQATLRCSPISGHTSVYWYQQALGLGLQFLLWYDEGEERNRGNFPPRFSGRQFPNYSSELNVNALELEDSALYLCASSWPGIHYGYTFGSGTRLTVV.

The chain joins TRBV4-1 to TRBJ2-5, with 9 bases identical to TRBD2. The junction had 7 bases not matched to a gene; V was cut back by 0 bases and J by 2 bases. The germline V gene has CDR1 MGHRA and CDR2 YSYEKL. The CDR3 spans 17 residues. CDR3 sequence: CASSQEVAGGTQETQYF. DNA of the CDR3: TGCGCCAGCAGCCAAGAAGTGGCGGGGGGGACACAAGAGACCCAGTACTTC.

The chain recombines TRBV18 with TRBJ2-1; TRBD1 or TRBD2 may be the D gene (5 bases each). V was trimmed by 2 bases and J by 4 bases, leaving 9 bases between them. The CDR3 covers 14 residues. Germline V gene data show CDR1 as KGHSH and CDR2 as LQKENI. The CDR3 region is CASSPWDPYNEQFF. The CDR3 DNA reads as TGTGCCAGCTCACCATGGGACCCATACAATGAGCAGTTCTTC.